This TCR beta chain originates from a study of blood T cell repertoires in COVID-19. Overall study context: The United States, Italy and Spain were the sources of the acute and convalescent COVID-19 samples.

This clone was seen a few times. In terms of age and location, participants ranged from roughly 18 to 90 years and lived in about 25 US areas. Sequencing used immunoSEQ multiplex PCR; TCRdb keeps in-frame clones, though not all of them. Altogether about 250,000 clones are present, approximately 85% being singletons, with the ten largest covering about 9.1%. The CDR3 sequence is 16 residues long. CDR1 SGDLS and CDR2 YYNGEE come from the germline V gene. V lost 4 bases to trimming and J lost 2 bases; unmatched junction nucleotides: 9. The V and J genes are TRBV9 and TRBJ1-1, with 9 bases fitting TRBD1. This receptor was obtained from a woman between 50 and 59 years old with acute COVID-19. Sample: PBMCs or T cells enriched from blood (not recorded which). For the CDR3, the DNA is TGTGCCAGCAGCACCCGGGACAGGGTACCAAACACTGAAGCTTTCTTT. Protein product: CASSTRDRVPNTEAFF.